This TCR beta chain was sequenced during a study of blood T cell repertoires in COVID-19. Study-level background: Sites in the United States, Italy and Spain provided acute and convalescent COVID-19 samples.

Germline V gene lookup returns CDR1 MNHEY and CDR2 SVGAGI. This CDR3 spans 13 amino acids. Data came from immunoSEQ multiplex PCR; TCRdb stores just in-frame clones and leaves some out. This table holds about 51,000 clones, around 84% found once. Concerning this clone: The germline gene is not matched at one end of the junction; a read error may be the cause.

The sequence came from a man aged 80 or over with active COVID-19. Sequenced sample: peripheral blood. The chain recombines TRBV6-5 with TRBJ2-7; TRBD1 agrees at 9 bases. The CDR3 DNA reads TGTGCCAGCACTTACGACAGGGGGTACGAGCAGTACTTC. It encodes CASTYDRGYEQYF.